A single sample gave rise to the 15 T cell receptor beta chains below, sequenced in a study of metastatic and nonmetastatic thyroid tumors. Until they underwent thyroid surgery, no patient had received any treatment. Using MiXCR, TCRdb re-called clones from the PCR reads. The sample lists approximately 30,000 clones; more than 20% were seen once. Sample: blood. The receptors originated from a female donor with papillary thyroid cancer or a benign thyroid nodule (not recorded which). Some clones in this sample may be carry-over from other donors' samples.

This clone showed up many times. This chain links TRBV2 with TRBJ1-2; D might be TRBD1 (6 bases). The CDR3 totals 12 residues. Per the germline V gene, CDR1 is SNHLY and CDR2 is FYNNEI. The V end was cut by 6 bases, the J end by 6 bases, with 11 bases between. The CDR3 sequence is CASRGGGDGYTF. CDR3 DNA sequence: TGTGCCAGCAGGGGGGGCGGCGATGGCTACACCTTC.

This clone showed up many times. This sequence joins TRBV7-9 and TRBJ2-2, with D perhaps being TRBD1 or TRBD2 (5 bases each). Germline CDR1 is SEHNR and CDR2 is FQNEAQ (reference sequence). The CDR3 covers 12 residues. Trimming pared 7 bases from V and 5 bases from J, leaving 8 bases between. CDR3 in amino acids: CASIEGTGELFF. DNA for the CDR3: TGTGCCAGCATCGAGGGGACCGGGGAGCTGTTTTTT.

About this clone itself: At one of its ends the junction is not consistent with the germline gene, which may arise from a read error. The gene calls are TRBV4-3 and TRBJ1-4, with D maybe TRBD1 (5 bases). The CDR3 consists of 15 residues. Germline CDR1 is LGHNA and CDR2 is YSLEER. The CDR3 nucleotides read TGCGCCAGCAGCGAAATGGCAGGGCCTAATGAAAAACTGTTGTTT. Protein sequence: CASSEMAGPNEKLLF.

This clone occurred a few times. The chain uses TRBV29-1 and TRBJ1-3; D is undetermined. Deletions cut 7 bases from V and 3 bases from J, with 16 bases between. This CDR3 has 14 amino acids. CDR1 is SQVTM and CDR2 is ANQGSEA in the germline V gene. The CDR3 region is CSADPLSGGNTIYF. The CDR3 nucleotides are TGCAGCGCCGACCCCCTCTCCGGTGGAAACACCATATATTTT.

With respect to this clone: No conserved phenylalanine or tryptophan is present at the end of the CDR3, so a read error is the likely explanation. The CDR3 loop is CASSPTLGVWQPQHL. DNA of the CDR3: TGTGCCAGCTCACCCACCCTGGGGGTATGGCAGCCCCAGCATTTG. The chain uses TRBV18 and TRBJ1-5; weak D call: TRBD1 (5 bases). V dropped 3 bases and J dropped 7 bases, with 16 bases sitting between them. This CDR3 contains 15 residues. Germline V gene sequence: CDR1 KGHSH, CDR2 LQKENI.

The CDR3 region has the DNA TGCGCCAGCAGCTTGGATGGGTTTTTT. Translation: CASSLDGFF. The rearrangement uses TRBV5-1 and TRBJ1-4; D not resolved. CDR1 SGHRS and CDR2 YFSETQ come from the germline V gene. Between the trimmed V and J ends, which lost 0 bases and 16 bases, there was a span of 4 bases. The CDR3 contains 9 residues. The full variable domain, completed using reference TRBV5-1 and TRBJ1-4, is KAGVTQTPRYLIKTRGQQVTLSCSPISGHRSVSWYQQTPGQGLQFLFEYFSETQRNKGNFPGRFSGRQFSNSRSEMNVSTLELGDSALYLCASSLDGFFGSGTQLSVL.

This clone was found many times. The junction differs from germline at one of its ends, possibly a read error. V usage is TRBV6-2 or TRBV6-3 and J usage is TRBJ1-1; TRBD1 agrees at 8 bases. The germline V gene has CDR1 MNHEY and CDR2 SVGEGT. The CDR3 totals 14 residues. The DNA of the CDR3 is TGTGCCAGCAATCCGACAGGGGACGCCACTGCAGCTTTCTTT. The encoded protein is CASNPTGDATAAFF.

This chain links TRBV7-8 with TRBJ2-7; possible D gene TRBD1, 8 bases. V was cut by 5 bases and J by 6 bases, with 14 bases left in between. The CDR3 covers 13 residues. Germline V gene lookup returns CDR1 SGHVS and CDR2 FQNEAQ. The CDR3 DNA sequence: TGTGCCAGCAGCCTTTACAGGGGGGGCGAGCAGTACTTC. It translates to CASSLYRGGEQYF. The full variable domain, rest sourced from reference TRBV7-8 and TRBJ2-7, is GAGVSQSPRYKVAKRGQDVALRCDPISGHVSLFWYQQALGQGPEFLTYFQNEAQLDKSGLPSDRFFAERPEGSVSTLKIQRTQQEDSAVYLCASSLYRGGEQYFGPGTRLTVT.

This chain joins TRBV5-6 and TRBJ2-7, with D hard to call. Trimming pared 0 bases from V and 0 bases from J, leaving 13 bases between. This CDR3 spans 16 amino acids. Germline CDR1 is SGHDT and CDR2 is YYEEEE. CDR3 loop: CASSLGDMRSSYEQYF. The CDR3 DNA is TGTGCCAGCAGCTTGGGTGACATGAGAAGCTCCTACGAGCAGTACTTC.

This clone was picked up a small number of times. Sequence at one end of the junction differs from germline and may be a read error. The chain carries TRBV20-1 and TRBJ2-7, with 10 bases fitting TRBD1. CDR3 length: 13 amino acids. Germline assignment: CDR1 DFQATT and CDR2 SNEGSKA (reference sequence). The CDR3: CSATTGTGAEQCF. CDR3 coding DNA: TGCAGTGCGACTACCGGGACAGGGGCAGAGCAGTGCTTC.

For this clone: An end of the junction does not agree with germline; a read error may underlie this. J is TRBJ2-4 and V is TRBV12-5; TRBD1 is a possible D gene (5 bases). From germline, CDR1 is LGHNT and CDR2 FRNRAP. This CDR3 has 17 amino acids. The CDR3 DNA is TGTGCTAGTGTTTTTATCCCCAGGGTAGGAGCCAAAAAAATTCAGTACTTC. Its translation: CASVFIPRVGAKKIQYF.

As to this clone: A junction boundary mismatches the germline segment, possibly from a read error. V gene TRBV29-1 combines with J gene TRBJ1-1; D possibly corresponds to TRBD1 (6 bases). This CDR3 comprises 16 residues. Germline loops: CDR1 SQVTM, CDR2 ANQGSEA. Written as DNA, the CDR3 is TGCAGCGATGAAGAGGGGGGGGCCCCTATGAAAACTGAAGCTTTCTTT. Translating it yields CSDEEGGAPMKTEAFF.

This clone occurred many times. The CDR3 DNA reads TGCGCCAGCACCCCAGCGGCTTCAGCCTACGAGCAGTACTTC. It translates to CASTPAASAYEQYF. The gene calls are TRBV10-2 and TRBJ2-7; D might be TRBD2 (5 bases). The CDR3 loop spans 14 amino acids. The V end was cut by 7 bases, the J end by 2 bases, with 15 bases between. CDR1 is WSHSY and CDR2 is SAAADI in the germline V gene.

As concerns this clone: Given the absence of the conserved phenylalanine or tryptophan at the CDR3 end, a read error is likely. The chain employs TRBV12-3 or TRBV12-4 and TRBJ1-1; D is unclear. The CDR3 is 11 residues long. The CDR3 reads CASSRNTEAFL. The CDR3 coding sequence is TGTGCGAGCAGTCGGAACACTGAAGCTTTCTTA.

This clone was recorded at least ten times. CDR3 region: CASSPTLDSSEKLFF. CDR3 nucleotide sequence: TGTGCCAGCTCACCAACGCTTGACAGTAGCGAAAAACTGTTTTTT. The rearrangement links TRBV18 to TRBJ1-4; the D gene is possibly TRBD1 (5 bases). CDR1 is KGHSH, CDR2 LQKENI, per germline. Trimming shortened V by 2 bases and J by 8 bases, and 15 bases separated the two germline ends. This CDR3 is built from 15 residues.